This T cell receptor (beta chain) was sequenced in a study of cytomegalovirus exposure and HLA in healthy donors. Each donor was healthy, and each was a bone marrow donor. In regard to this clone: Its antigen is undetermined.

Study-level findings and limits: V- and J-gene trimming in TCR beta was tied to a missense DCLRE1C variant by an analysis performed later.

The PCR used 60 Vbeta and 13 Jbeta primers. TCRdb's table, derived via immunoSEQ multiplex PCR, lists solely in-frame clones and lacks some. In the table there are about 180,000 clones, over 70% of which are singletons. The V and J ends lost 1 base and 4 bases respectively, with 9 bases between them. Germline assignment: CDR1 SGHDT and CDR2 YYEEEE. There are 14 residues in the CDR3. This chain joins TRBV5-6 and TRBJ2-1; D is possibly TRBD1 (6 bases). The receptor was isolated from a male donor in good health and CMV-seronegative. Sequenced: PBMCs. The CDR3 protein is CASSLTGPYNEQFF. CDR3 in DNA: TGTGCCAGCAGCTTGACAGGGCCTTACAATGAGCAGTTCTTC.